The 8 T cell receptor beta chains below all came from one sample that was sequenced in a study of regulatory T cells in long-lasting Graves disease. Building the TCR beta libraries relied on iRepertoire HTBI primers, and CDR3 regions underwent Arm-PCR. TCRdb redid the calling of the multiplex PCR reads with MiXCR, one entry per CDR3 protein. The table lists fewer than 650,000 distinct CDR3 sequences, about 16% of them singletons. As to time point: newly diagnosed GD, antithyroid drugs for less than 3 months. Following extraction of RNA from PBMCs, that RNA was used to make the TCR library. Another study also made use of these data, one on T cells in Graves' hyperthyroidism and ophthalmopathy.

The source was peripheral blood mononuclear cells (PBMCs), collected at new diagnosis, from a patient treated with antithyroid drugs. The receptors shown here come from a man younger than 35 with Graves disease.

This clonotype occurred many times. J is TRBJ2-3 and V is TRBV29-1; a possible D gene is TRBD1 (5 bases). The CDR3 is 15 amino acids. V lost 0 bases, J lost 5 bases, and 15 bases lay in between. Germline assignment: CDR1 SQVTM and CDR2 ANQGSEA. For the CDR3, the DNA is TGCAGCGTTGAAGAGGGGCGGAGCCGGGTAGATACGCAGTATTTT. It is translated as CSVEEGRSRVDTQYF.

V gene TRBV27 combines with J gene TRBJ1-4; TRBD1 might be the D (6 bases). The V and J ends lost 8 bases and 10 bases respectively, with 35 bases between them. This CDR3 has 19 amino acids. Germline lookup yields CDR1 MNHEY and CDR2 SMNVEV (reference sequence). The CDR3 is CASGLSGGRGLPNRGKLFF. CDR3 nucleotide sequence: TGTGCCAGCGGACTCTCGGGGGGGCGCGGTCTTCCTAATCGGGGAAAACTGTTTTTT.

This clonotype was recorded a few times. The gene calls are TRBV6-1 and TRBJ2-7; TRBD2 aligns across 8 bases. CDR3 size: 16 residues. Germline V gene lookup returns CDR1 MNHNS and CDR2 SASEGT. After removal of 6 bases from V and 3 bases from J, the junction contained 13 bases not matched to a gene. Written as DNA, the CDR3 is TGTGCCAGCAGGCAGTCCATAGCGGGGAACCTCTACGAGCAGTACTTC. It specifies CASRQSIAGNLYEQYF.

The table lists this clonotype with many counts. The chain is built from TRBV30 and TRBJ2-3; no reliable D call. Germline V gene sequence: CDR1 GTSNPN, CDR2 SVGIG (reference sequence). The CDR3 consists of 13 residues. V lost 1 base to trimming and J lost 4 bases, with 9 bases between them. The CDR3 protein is CAWSASTSDTQYF. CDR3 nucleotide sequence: TGTGCCTGGAGTGCCTCAACCTCAGATACGCAGTATTTT.

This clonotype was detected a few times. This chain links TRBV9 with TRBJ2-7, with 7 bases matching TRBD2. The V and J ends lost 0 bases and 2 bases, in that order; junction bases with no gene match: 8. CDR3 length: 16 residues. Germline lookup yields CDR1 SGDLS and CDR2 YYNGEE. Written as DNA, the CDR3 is TGTGCCAGCAGCGTAGGGACTAGTTTGATCGCCTACGAGCAGTACTTC. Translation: CASSVGTSLIAYEQYF. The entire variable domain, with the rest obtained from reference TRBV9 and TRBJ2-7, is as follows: DSGVTQTPKHLITATGQRVTLRCSPRSGDLSVYWYQQSLDQGLQFLIQYYNGEERAKGNILERFSAQQFPDLHSELNLSSLELGDSALYFCASSVGTSLIAYEQYFGPGTRLTVT.

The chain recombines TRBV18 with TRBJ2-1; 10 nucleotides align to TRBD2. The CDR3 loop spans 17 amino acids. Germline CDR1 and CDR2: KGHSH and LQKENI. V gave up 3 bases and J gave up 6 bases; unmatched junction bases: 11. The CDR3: CASSPGQAGLAANEQFF. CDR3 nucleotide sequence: TGTGCCAGCTCACCCGGACAAGCTGGACTAGCGGCCAATGAGCAGTTCTTC.

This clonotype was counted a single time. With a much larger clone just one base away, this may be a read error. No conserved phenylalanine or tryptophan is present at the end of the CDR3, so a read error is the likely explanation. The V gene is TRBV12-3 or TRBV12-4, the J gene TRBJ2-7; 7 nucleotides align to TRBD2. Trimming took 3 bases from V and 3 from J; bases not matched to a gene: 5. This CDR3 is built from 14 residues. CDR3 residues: CASSFEREVYEQYL. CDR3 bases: TGTGCCAGCAGTTTCGAGCGGGAAGTCTACGAGCAGTACTTA.

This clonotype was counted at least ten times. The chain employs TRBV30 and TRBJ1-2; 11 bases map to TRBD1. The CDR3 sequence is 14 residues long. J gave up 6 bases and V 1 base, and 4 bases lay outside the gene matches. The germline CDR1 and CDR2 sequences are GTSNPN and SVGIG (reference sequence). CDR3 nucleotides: TGTGCCTGGAGTGATGGACAGGGGGCCGATGGCTACACCTTC. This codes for CAWSDGQGADGYTF.